These T cell receptor beta chains were read from a single sample in a study of OX40 agonist ivuxolimab in advanced cancers. Sequencing was performed with immunoSEQ multiplex PCR; in TCRdb, only in-frame clones are kept and a portion is missing. The table has fewer than 120,000 clones, over 85% seen once. Here the sequenced sample was CD4+ or CD8+ T cells sorted from blood, taken in a trial of the OX40 agonist ivuxolimab. These receptor sequences come from an adult with an advanced solid tumor such as melanoma, head and neck, liver or kidney cancer. CDR3s include the opening cysteine and the closing phenylalanine or tryptophan. Each record gives: clone size, D gene, V gene, J gene, CDR3 protein, CDR3 DNA. A D gene is named only where the DNA matches it firmly. Rows may omit the clone size; those that give it use once, few, many or a size class.

.	.	TRBV28	TRBJ2-4	CASSLRSSTKNIQYF	TGTGCCAGCAGTTTACGTAGCTCTACCAAAAACATTCAGTACTTC
.	.	TRBV5-6	TRBJ2-7	CASSPESGRYEQYF	TGTGCCAGCAGCCCCGAAAGCGGCCGCTACGAGCAGTACTTC
.	.	TRBV5-1	TRBJ2-3	CASSLVQVSTDTQYF	TGCGCCAGCAGCTTGGTGCAGGTTAGCACAGATACGCAGTATTTT
.	.	TRBV7-2	TRBJ2-3	CASSLGQGRTDTQYF	TGTGCCAGCAGCTTGGGGCAGGGGAGGACAGATACGCAGTATTTT
.	.	TRBV30	TRBJ1-3	CAWTGKGRNTIYF	TGTGCCTGGACAGGGAAGGGAAGAAACACCATATATTTT
.	TRBD1	TRBV7-2	TRBJ1-5	CASSFWTGVVNQPQHF	TGTGCCAGCAGCTTCTGGACAGGGGTGGTCAATCAGCCCCAGCATTTT
.	.	TRBV27	TRBJ2-7	CASSPSQLPGRLLSYEQYF	TGTGCCAGCAGTCCTTCGCAGCTACCAGGGAGACTACTATCCTACGAGCAGTACTTC
.	TRBD1	TRBV5-6	TRBJ1-5	CASSFGVLTGVSPQHF	TGTGCCAGCAGCTTTGGAGTGTTGACAGGGGTCAGTCCACAGCATTTT
.	.	TRBV4-3	TRBJ1-2	CASSQLGERAFYGYTF	TGCGCCAGCAGCCAACTGGGGGAACGGGCCTTCTATGGCTACACCTTC
.	TRBD1	TRBV27	TRBJ1-5	CATASLGQGNQPQHF	TGTGCCACCGCGTCACTGGGACAGGGTAATCAGCCCCAGCATTTT
.	TRBD2	TRBV6-5	TRBJ2-7	CASREGVRSYEQYF	TGTGCCAGCCGGGAGGGGGTAAGATCCTACGAGCAGTACTTC
.	.	TRBV7-3	TRBJ2-4	CASSLSGGGDIQYF	TGTGCCAGCAGCTTAAGCGGAGGGGGAGACATTCAGTACTTC
.	.	TRBV7-2	TRBJ1-2	CASSLDRSGYGYTF	TGTGCCAGCAGCTTAGACCGATCGGGTTATGGCTACACCTTC
.	.	TRBV5-8	TRBJ1-5	CASSYEQDQPQHF	TGTGCCAGCAGCTACGAACAGGATCAGCCCCAGCATTTT
.	.	TRBV5-1	TRBJ2-5	CASRPSNEYQETQYF	TGCGCCAGCAGACCCTCGAATGAGTACCAAGAGACCCAGTACTTC
.	.	TRBV11-2	TRBJ1-2	CASSLGVRSAGYTF	TGTGCCAGCAGCTTAGGGGTTCGATCTGCTGGCTACACCTTC
few	TRBD1	TRBV7-9	TRBJ2-5	CASSLVFGTGVPETQYF	TGTGCCAGCAGCTTAGTATTCGGGACAGGGGTTCCGGAGACCCAGTACTTC
.	.	TRBV11-3	TRBJ1-2	CASRFFVKGCGYTF	TGTGCCAGCAGGTTCTTCGTAAAGGGATGTGGCTACACCTTC
once	TRBD2	TRBV30	TRBJ2-7	CAWSSGGSNYEQYF	TGTGCCTGGAGTTCCGGCGGGAGCAACTACGAGCAGTACTTC
.	TRBD1	TRBV9	TRBJ1-2	CASSVSGQLGYTF	TGTGCCAGCAGCGTCTCGGGACAGCTTGGCTACACCTTC
.	.	TRBV9	TRBJ1-4	CASSVGPVGGNEKLFF	TGTGCCAGCAGCGTAGGCCCTGTAGGGGGTAATGAAAAACTGTTTTTT
.	TRBD1	TRBV27	TRBJ2-5	CASSPNRDRGRETQYF	TGTGCCAGCAGTCCGAACCGGGACAGGGGGCGGGAGACCCAGTACTTC
.	TRBD2	TRBV10-3	TRBJ2-1	CASWTSGNNEQFF	TGTGCCAGCTGGACTAGCGGAAACAATGAGCAGTTCTTC
.	.	TRBV6-6	TRBJ1-1	CASSPTQNTEAFF	TGTGCCAGCAGCCCCACACAGAACACTGAAGCTTTCTTT
.	.	TRBV2	TRBJ1-1	CASSEGMGRKNTEAFF	TGTGCCAGCAGTGAAGGGATGGGACGCAAGAACACTGAAGCTTTCTTT